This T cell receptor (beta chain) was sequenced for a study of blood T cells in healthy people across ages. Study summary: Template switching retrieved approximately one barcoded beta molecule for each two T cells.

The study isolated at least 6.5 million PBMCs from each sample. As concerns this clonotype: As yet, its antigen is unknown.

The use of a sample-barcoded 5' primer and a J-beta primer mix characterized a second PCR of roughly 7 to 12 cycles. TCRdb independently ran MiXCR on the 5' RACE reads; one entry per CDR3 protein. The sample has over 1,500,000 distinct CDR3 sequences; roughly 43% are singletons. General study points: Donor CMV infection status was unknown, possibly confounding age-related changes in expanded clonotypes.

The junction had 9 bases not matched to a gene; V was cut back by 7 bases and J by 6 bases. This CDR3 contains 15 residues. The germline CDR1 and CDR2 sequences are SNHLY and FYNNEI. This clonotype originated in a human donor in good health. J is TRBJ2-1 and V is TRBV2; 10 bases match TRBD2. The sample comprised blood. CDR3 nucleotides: TGTGCCAGCACCCTTAACAGCGGGGGGGCCAATGAGCAGTTCTTC. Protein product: CASTLNSGGANEQFF.